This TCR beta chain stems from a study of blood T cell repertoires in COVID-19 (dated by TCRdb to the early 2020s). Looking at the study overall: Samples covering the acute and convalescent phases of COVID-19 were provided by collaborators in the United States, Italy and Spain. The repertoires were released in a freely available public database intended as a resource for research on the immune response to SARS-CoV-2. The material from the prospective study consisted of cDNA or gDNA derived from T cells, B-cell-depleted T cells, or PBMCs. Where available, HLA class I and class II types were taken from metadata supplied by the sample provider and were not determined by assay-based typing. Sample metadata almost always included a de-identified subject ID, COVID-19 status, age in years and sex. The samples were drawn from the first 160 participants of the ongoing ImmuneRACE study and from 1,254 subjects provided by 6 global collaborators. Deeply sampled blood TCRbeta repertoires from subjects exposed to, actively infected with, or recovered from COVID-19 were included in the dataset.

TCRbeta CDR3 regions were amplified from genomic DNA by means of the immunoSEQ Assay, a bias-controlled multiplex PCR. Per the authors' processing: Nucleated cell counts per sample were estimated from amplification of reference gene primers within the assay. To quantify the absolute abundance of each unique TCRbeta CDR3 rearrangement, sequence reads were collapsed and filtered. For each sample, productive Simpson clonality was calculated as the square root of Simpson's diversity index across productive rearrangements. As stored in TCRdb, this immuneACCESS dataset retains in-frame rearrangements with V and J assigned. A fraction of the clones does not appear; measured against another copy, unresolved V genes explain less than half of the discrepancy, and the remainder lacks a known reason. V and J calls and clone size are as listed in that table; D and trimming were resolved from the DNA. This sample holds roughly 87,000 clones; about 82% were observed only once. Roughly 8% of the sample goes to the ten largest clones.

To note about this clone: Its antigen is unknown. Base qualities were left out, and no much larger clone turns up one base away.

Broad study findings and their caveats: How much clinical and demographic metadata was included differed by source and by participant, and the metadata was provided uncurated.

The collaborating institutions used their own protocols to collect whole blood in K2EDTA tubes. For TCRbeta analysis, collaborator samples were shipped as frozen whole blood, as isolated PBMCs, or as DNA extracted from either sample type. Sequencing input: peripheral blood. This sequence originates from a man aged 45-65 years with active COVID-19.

This receptor has the CDR3 CASSTGTGGSSQHF. The DNA sequence is as follows: TGTGCCAGCAGTACCGGGACAGGGGGCTCGTCCCAGCATTTT. The rearranged chain carries TRBV28 and TRBJ1-5, with 12 bases in between that match TRBD1. Trimmed from V: 5 bases; trimmed from J: 11 bases; junction bases lacking a gene match: 7. The germline V gene gives CDR1 as MDHEN and CDR2 as SYDVKM. Taken from cysteine to phenylalanine, the CDR3 has 14 residues. The entry retains the CDR3 DNA only, 42 bases that are in frame from base 1.